A selection of T cell receptor beta chains follows, all from one sample in a study of beta chain features in type 1 diabetes. Assay: immunoSEQ multiplex PCR; the TCRdb copy retains only in-frame clones and omits some. The table lists around 300,000 clones, approximately 9.9% of them singletons. Source material: naive CD4+ T cells from blood. These receptors were collected from a woman aged 30 to 39 in good health. The conserved cysteine and the conserved F or W are not part of the CDR3 here. The order of the fields is V gene, CDR3 protein.

v_gene: TRBV4-2; CDR3aa: ASSHAGTGGYNEQF
v_gene: TRBV28; CDR3aa: ASSFPRGSAYEQY
v_gene: TRBV28; CDR3aa: ASSWNRGQH
v_gene: TRBV7-8; CDR3aa: ASTNPGTGQPTQY
v_gene: TRBV30; CDR3aa: AWSVLGDQPQH
v_gene: TRBV4-3; CDR3aa: ASSLMPAGAGGSTYEQY
v_gene: TRBV28; CDR3aa: ASSLQGARGYT
v_gene: TRBV5-1; CDR3aa: ASSSAGTEYNEQF
v_gene: TRBV25-1; CDR3aa: ASSESTGALRATEAF
v_gene: TRBV28; CDR3aa: ASNTGGLNYGYT
v_gene: TRBV7-2; CDR3aa: ASRHDRVASDTQY
v_gene: TRBV2; CDR3aa: ASSPNNEQF
v_gene: TRBV6-5; CDR3aa: ASSRTGVSQPQH
v_gene: TRBV18; CDR3aa: ASSPRGTGSSPLH
v_gene: TRBV9; CDR3aa: ASSVDSSGSSEQF
v_gene: TRBV4-2; CDR3aa: ASSQDTSGYYNEQF
v_gene: TRBV6-5; CDR3aa: ASSYLGTESYEQY
v_gene: TRBV15; CDR3aa: ATSRDLVAGNTIY
v_gene: TRBV7-2; CDR3aa: ASSYGLAGGYEQY
v_gene: TRBV11-2; CDR3aa: ASSLAQALAKNIQY
v_gene: TRBV29-1; CDR3aa: SVVAGGTETQY
v_gene: TRBV7-3; CDR3aa: ASSSSARTDTQY
v_gene: TRBV20-1; CDR3aa: SVKKSYGYT
v_gene: TRBV28; CDR3aa: ASSSRTSGSKNEQF
v_gene: TRBV15; CDR3aa: ATSRGGQGAYEQY
v_gene: TRBV15; CDR3aa: ATSRDMGAGEAEAF
v_gene: TRBV27; CDR3aa: ASSSAGGGIKDGELF
v_gene: TRBV5-1; CDR3aa: ASRQREGYEQY
v_gene: TRBV14; CDR3aa: ASSPQFSYNEQF
v_gene: TRBV15; CDR3aa: ATSRDLAGGNQPQH
v_gene: TRBV7-9; CDR3aa: ASSLGSGSSHTQY
v_gene: TRBV2; CDR3aa: ASKAGASQETQY
v_gene: TRBV28; CDR3aa: ASRLTQGAVDEQY
v_gene: TRBV5-1; CDR3aa: ASSLAVNTEAF
v_gene: TRBV6-5; CDR3aa: ASSTTSGAYNEQF
v_gene: TRBV7-9; CDR3aa: ASSPGTGALSTDTQY
v_gene: TRBV4-1; CDR3aa: ASSQEGSGTSGRDEQF
v_gene: TRBV19; CDR3aa: ATSPGAGANVLT
v_gene: TRBV28; CDR3aa: ASRQPLDNEQF
v_gene: TRBV2; CDR3aa: ASTPRTRGTDTQY
v_gene: TRBV30; CDR3aa: AWSISVYEQY
v_gene: TRBV10-3; CDR3aa: AISDRGLADSYEQY
v_gene: TRBV6-1; CDR3aa: ASRRSGNDEQF
v_gene: TRBV5-1; CDR3aa: ASSLGPGGGGGYNEQF
v_gene: TRBV20-1; CDR3aa: SASYLPEAF
v_gene: TRBV7-3; CDR3aa: ASSLGGVTEAF
v_gene: TRBV2; CDR3aa: ASSELTSGTNEQF
v_gene: TRBV5-4; CDR3aa: ASSPRTSGRSRSEQF
v_gene: TRBV7-3; CDR3aa: ASSPAPGTGYEQY
v_gene: TRBV28; CDR3aa: ASTSVLAKNIQY
v_gene: TRBV6-6; CDR3aa: ASSEVWGRYEQY
v_gene: TRBV7-2; CDR3aa: ASSKKQGAGETQY
v_gene: TRBV28; CDR3aa: ASSLLGGQGYGYT